What follows are 17 T cell receptor beta chains derived from one specimen sequenced in a study of T cell responses to AZD1222 COVID-19 vaccine (dated by TCRdb to the early 2020s). This specimen's time point label, per the study, means: baseline before first vaccination. The method was the immunoSEQ multiplex PCR assay. Not all clones reach the TCRdb copy of this immuneACCESS table, which keeps in-frame sequences only. Checked studies attribute under half of the gap to unresolved V genes and leave the rest unexplained. Counted in this sample were about 150,000 clones; about 88% of them appeared once. Jointly, the top ten make up around 3% of the sample. The sequencing used peripheral blood, collected on day 0 of AZD1222 vaccination. These receptors originate from an adult in good health.

The chain carries TRBV18 and TRBJ1-2; 8 bases fit TRBD1. Germline CDR1 is KGHSH and CDR2 is LQKENI. J was trimmed by 5 bases and V by 3 bases; bases with no gene match: 5. The CDR3 extends over 14 amino acids. The DNA of the CDR3 is TGTGCCAGCTCACCCGGGACAGGACATTATGGCTACACCTTC. Translated, it gives CASSPGTGHYGYTF.

The chain links TRBV11-2 to TRBJ1-1; D unclear. This CDR3 comprises 14 residues. Germline-derived CDR1 and CDR2 are SGHAT and FQNNGV. V lost 2 bases, J lost 4 bases, and 11 bases lay in between. The CDR3 DNA follows: TGTGCCAGCAGCTTATCCACCTCGAGCACTGAAGCTTTCTTT. Its translation is CASSLSTSSTEAFF.

J is TRBJ2-7 and V is TRBV6-5, with TRBD2 matching 7 bases. CDR3 length: 14 residues. In germline, CDR1 is MNHEY, CDR2 SVGAGI. V shed 6 bases and J 2 bases; nucleotides not matched to a gene: 7. The CDR3 region has the DNA TGTGCCAGCAGCCTGGACGGGAGGCCCTACGAGCAGTACTTC. Residues: CASSLDGRPYEQYF.

The chain combines TRBV5-1 with TRBJ2-1; tentatively, D is TRBD1 or TRBD2 (5 bases each). The length of the CDR3 is 18 residues. Trimming removed 3 bases at V and 1 base at J, with 20 bases between. Per germline, CDR1 SGHRS and CDR2 YFSETQ. CDR3 sequence reads: CASSWGGGWQRSYNEQFF. DNA for the CDR3: TGCGCCAGCAGCTGGGGTGGGGGATGGCAGCGATCCTACAATGAGCAGTTCTTC.

V is TRBV6-5 and J is TRBJ2-3; D is undetermined. This CDR3 has 13 amino acids. V lost 7 bases and J lost 1, with 9 bases in between. In germline, CDR1 is MNHEY, CDR2 SVGAGI. The CDR3 loop is CASKYLGTDTQYF. The CDR3 DNA sequence: TGTGCCAGCAAATATCTTGGCACAGATACGCAGTATTTT.

This chain connects TRBV11-2 to TRBJ1-1; weak D call: TRBD1 (5 bases). The CDR3 loop spans 11 amino acids. Trimming cost V 1 base and J 12 bases, with 9 bases left between them. The germline CDR1 and CDR2 sequences are SGHAT and FQNNGV. The CDR3 protein is CASSLGGRTFF. DNA of the CDR3: TGTGCCAGCAGCTTAGGGGGGAGAACTTTCTTT.

The rearrangement uses TRBV19 and TRBJ1-2; tentative D call: TRBD1 (5 bases). Trimming stripped 7 bases from V and 6 bases from J, with 15 bases between. CDR1 and CDR2 (germline): LNHDA, SQIVND (reference sequence). This CDR3 is 13 amino acids long. The DNA of the CDR3 is TGTGCCAGTATCGGTCAAGGGGCGGATGGCTACACCTTC. Its protein product is CASIGQGADGYTF.

The chain employs TRBV16 and TRBJ1-3, with D unresolved. Germline assignment: CDR1 KGHSY and CDR2 FQNENV. Deletions cut 0 bases from V and 7 bases from J, with 19 bases between. CDR3 length equals 17 residues. CDR3 nucleotide sequence: TGTGCCAGCAGCCAATCGCGCAGGAACGCCCGAGGGAACACCATATATTTT. This sequence encodes CASSQSRRNARGNTIYF. The complete variable domain, with remaining parts taken from reference TRBV16 and TRBJ1-3, reads GEEVAQTPKHLVRGEGQKAKLYCAPIKGHSYVFWYQQVLKNEFKFLISFQNENVFDETGMPKERFSAKCLPNSPCSLEIQATKLEDSAVYFCASSQSRRNARGNTIYFGEGSWLTVV.

As regards this clone: Other DNA sequences in the same sample also yield this CDR3. V and J are TRBV4-3 and TRBJ2-7; D might be TRBD1 or TRBD2, each matching 5 bases. The CDR3 totals 15 residues. The V end was cut by 0 bases, the J end by 2 bases, with 11 bases between. Germline CDR1 LGHNA, CDR2 YSLEER. DNA of the CDR3: TGCGCCAGCAGCCAAGATCAACCGGGGCCCTACGAGCAGTACTTC. Translating it yields CASSQDQPGPYEQYF.

V and J are TRBV6-5 and TRBJ2-7, with 8 nucleotides matching TRBD1. Losses at the gene ends were 2 bases for V and 6 bases for J; bases not matched to a gene: 6. The CDR3 consists of 14 residues. Germline-derived CDR1 and CDR2 are MNHEY and SVGAGI. The CDR3 loop reads CASSYGTGPAEQYF. In DNA, the CDR3 is TGTGCCAGCAGTTACGGGACAGGACCCGCCGAGCAGTACTTC.

The V call is TRBV2, the J call TRBJ2-3; the D is unclear. With 8 bases removed from V and 9 bases from J, the gap between germline ends came to 9 bases. Germline CDR1 and CDR2: SNHLY and FYNNEI. This CDR3 has 10 amino acids. CDR3 nucleotides: TGTGCCAGCGACAATCTAACGCAGTATTTT. It yields the protein CASDNLTQYF.

CDR3 protein: CASRRVSRELFF. In DNA, the CDR3 is TGTGCCAGCAGGCGTGTTTCCCGGGAGCTGTTTTTT. The V gene is TRBV12-3 or TRBV12-4, the J gene TRBJ2-2; D uncertain. V dropped 6 bases and J dropped 9 bases, with 11 bases sitting between them. The CDR3 is 12 amino acids.

The J gene is TRBJ1-2, the V gene TRBV6-5; 12 nucleotides agree with TRBD1. V shed 4 bases, J shed 6 bases, and the junction held 6 bases outside the gene matches. CDR3 size: 15 residues. The germline V gene has CDR1 MNHEY and CDR2 SVGAGI. The CDR3 coding sequence is TGTGCCAGCAGTTCCGCCGGGACAGGGGGCCATGGCTACACCTTC. As protein: CASSSAGTGGHGYTF.

The chain carries TRBV3-1 (or the pseudogene TRBV3-2) and TRBJ1-6; possible D gene TRBD1, 6 bases. The length of the CDR3 is 15 residues. Germline V gives CDR1 LGHDT, CDR2 YNNKEL (reference sequence). The V gene lost 0 bases and the J gene lost 7 bases, with 10 bases spanning the gap. DNA of the CDR3: TGTGCCAGCAGCCAAGATTGGACAGAGAATTCACCCCTCCACTTT. Its protein product is CASSQDWTENSPLHF.

The rearrangement links TRBV6-5 to TRBJ1-6; no reliable D call. From germline, CDR1 is MNHEY and CDR2 SVGAGI. Between the trimmed V and J ends, which lost 4 bases and 6 bases, there was a span of 4 bases. The CDR3 totals 12 residues. The CDR3 nucleotides read TGTGCCAGCAGTTTTCCTAATTCACCCCTCCACTTT. Amino acids: CASSFPNSPLHF.

The V call is TRBV6-5, the J call TRBJ1-1, with D tentatively TRBD1 (6 bases). CDR1 and CDR2 (germline): MNHEY, SVGAGI. The CDR3 has 14 amino acids. Trimming pared 7 bases from V and 1 base from J, leaving 13 bases between. Written as DNA, the CDR3 is TGTGCCAGCACCTCAGGGGACCCGAACACTGAAGCTTTCTTT. This sequence encodes CASTSGDPNTEAFF.

The chain combines TRBV5-6 with TRBJ1-2; 8 nucleotides line up with TRBD1. Germline V gene data show CDR1 as SGHDT and CDR2 as YYEEEE. The CDR3 runs to 13 residues. The V and J ends lost 4 bases and 3 bases, in that order; junction bases with no gene match: 2. The CDR3 here is CASSRTGYYGYTF. CDR3 bases: TGTGCCAGCAGCCGGACAGGGTACTATGGCTACACCTTC.